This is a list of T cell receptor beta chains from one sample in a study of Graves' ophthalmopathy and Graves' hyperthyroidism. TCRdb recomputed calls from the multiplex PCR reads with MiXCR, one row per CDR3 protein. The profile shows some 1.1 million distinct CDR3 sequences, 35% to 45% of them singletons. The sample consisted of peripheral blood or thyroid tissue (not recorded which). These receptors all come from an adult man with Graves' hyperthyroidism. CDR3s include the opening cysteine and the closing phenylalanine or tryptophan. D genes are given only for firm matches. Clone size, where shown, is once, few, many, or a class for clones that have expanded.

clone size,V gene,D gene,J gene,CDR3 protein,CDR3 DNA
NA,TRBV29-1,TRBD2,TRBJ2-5,CSAGLAGRETQYF,TGCAGCGCGGGACTAGCGGGACGGGAGACCCAGTACTTC
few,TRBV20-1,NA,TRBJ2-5,CSAREGNSNQPQYF,TGCAGTGCTAGAGAGGGGAATAGCAATCAGCCCCAGTACTTC
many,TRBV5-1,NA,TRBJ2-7,CASSFGHSYEQYF,TGCGCCAGCAGCTTTGGCCACTCCTACGAGCAGTACTTC
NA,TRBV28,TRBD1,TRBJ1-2,CASSLLGDSYGYTF,TGTGCCAGCAGTTTGCTGGGGGACAGCTATGGCTACACCTTC
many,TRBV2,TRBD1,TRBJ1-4,CASSRTGGEKLFF,TGTGCCAGCAGTAGGACAGGGGGCGAAAAACTGTTTTTT
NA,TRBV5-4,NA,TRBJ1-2,CASSLFSGLGYTF,TGTGCCAGCAGTTTATTTTCGGGGCTGGGCTACACCTTC
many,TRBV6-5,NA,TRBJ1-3,CASYSGNTIYF,TGTGCCAGCTACTCTGGAAACACCATATATTTT
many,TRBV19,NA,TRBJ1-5,CASSIDLGGGQPQHF,TGTGCCAGTAGTATAGATCTCGGCGGGGGTCAGCCCCAGCATTTT
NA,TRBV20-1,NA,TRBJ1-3,CSASSWGGNTIYF,TGCAGTGCTAGTAGCTGGGGGGGAAACACCATATATTTT
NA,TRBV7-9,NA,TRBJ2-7,CASARGGGSTNEQYF,TGTGCCAGCGCCCGTGGGGGCGGGAGTACGAACGAGCAGTACTTC